This TCR beta chain was profiled in a study of Ad26.COV2.S vaccination and SARS-CoV-2 variants. On the study more broadly: Donor was one of the participants in the Ad26.COV2.S arm of the COV1001 trial. Once or twice, 56 days apart, Ad26.COV2.S was delivered intramuscularly.

The method was immunoSEQ multiplex PCR; TCRdb's version includes in-frame clones alone and lacks a portion of them. This sample yields 350,000 to 500,000 clones, of which 85% to 90% are seen a single time; 3.6% belongs to the top ten. This clone was observed a handful of times. Treatment in this sample: around 19 received Ad26.COV2.S at low or high dose, single or two shots; about 5 received placebo; per-sample allocation not given. Day 63 following the first vaccine or placebo injection was when the samples were taken. Germline V gives CDR1 SGHTA, CDR2 FQGNSA. J was trimmed by 4 bases and V by 6 bases; bases with no gene match: 11. This CDR3 is built from 15 residues.

The source is a person aged 18-65 years who received the Ad26.COV2.S COVID-19 vaccine or a placebo. The genes are TRBV7-2 and TRBJ2-7; the match to TRBD1 covers 8 bases. The material was peripheral blood, obtained in a trial of Ad26.COV2.S vaccine versus placebo. The CDR3 nucleotides read TGTGCCAGCAGTCCTCAGGGGGCGGCTTTATACGAGCAGTACTTC. Translating gives CASSPQGAALYEQYF.